The 29 T cell receptor beta chains presented below share a single source sample, sequenced in a study of control samples from healthy donors and cancer patients. The protocol was immunoSEQ multiplex PCR, while the TCRdb copy is restricted to in-frame clones and leaves out a portion. The table records some 150,000 clones, under 95% of them present only once. The source material was blood. Receptor source: a man in his forties in good health.

The chain employs TRBV13 and TRBJ2-1, with D perhaps TRBD1 (6 bases). V was cut by 1 base and J by 6 bases, with 13 bases left in between. CDR3 length: 15 amino acids. The germline gives CDR1 PRHDT, CDR2 FYEKMQ (reference sequence). The CDR3 DNA follows: TGTGCCAGCAGCTTAGCGGCGCAGGGGCGCAATGAGCAGTTCTTC. Translated, it gives CASSLAAQGRNEQFF.

This chain's CDR3 is CASSEFGGSTGELFF. Here the CDR3 DNA reads TGTGCCAGCAGTGAATTTGGGGGAAGCACCGGGGAGCTGTTTTTT. V and J are TRBV2 and TRBJ2-2, with D perhaps being TRBD1 or TRBD2 (5 bases each). Germline assignment: CDR1 SNHLY and CDR2 FYNNEI. This CDR3 is 15 amino acids long. Trimming pared 2 bases from V and 4 bases from J, leaving 11 bases between.

The V gene is TRBV24-1, the J gene TRBJ2-5; D is perhaps TRBD2 (6 bases). V lost 5 bases and J lost 7, with 13 bases in between. This CDR3 is built from 13 residues. The germline CDR1 and CDR2 sequences are KGHDR and SFDVKD. The CDR3 here is CATSGGGVGTQYF. In DNA form, the CDR3 reads TGTGCCACCAGTGGCGGAGGGGTTGGGACCCAGTACTTC.

The chain carries TRBV4-1 and TRBJ2-7; D may correspond to TRBD1 or TRBD2 (5 bases each). V lost 5 bases, J lost 3 bases, and 14 bases lay in between. CDR1 MGHRA and CDR2 YSYEKL come from the germline V gene. The CDR3 is 14 residues long. Here the CDR3 reads CASSGVGAIYEQYF. In nucleotides, the CDR3 is TGCGCCAGCAGCGGCGTCGGGGCGATCTACGAGCAGTACTTC.

This CDR3 reads CASTTRGSHEQYF. The DNA of the CDR3 is TGTGCCAGCACCACCCGGGGTTCCCACGAGCAGTACTTC. This sequence joins TRBV12-3 or TRBV12-4 and TRBJ2-7; a possible D gene is TRBD2 (5 bases). Trimming left V 7 bases short and J 5 bases short, with 15 bases between. There are 13 residues in the CDR3.

J is TRBJ2-6 and V is TRBV4-3; TRBD2 might be the D (6 bases). The V gene lost 1 base and the J gene lost 0 bases, with 13 bases spanning the gap. The CDR3 is 18 residues long. CDR1 is LGHNA and CDR2 is YSLEER in the germline V gene. CDR3 loop: CASSQARGALSGANVLTF. The CDR3 coding sequence is TGCGCCAGCAGCCAAGCACGCGGGGCGCTCTCTGGGGCCAACGTCCTGACTTTC.

V gene TRBV6-6 combines with J gene TRBJ2-1; 9 nucleotides agree with TRBD2. CDR1 and CDR2 (germline): MNHNY, SVGAGI (reference sequence). This CDR3 comprises 16 residues. With 7 bases clipped from V and 8 bases from J, the junction kept 15 bases outside the gene matches. The CDR3 is CASTQIRTSVIHEQFF. CDR3 sequence (DNA): TGTGCCAGCACCCAGATTAGGACTAGCGTCATCCATGAGCAGTTCTTC.

The chain is built from TRBV6-5 and TRBJ2-1; 9 bases align to TRBD1. Germline assignment: CDR1 MNHEY and CDR2 SVGAGI. Trimming took 2 bases from V and 14 from J; bases not matched to a gene: 4. The CDR3 is 12 amino acids. CDR3 bases: TGTGCCAGCAGTTACCTGGGACAGGGAGAGTTCTTC. Translating gives CASSYLGQGEFF.

This clone was observed once. The genes are TRBV27 and TRBJ1-2; TRBD1 is a possible D gene (5 bases). The V end lost 5 bases, the J end lost 8 bases, and 21 bases lay between the germline ends. CDR1 is MNHEY and CDR2 is SMNVEV in the germline V gene (reference sequence). This CDR3 region has 15 residues. This CDR3 reads CASSTTGTAFWGYTF. DNA of the CDR3: TGTGCCAGCAGTACGACCGGGACGGCCTTCTGGGGCTACACCTTC.

The chain carries TRBV19 and TRBJ1-1; 7 positions agree with TRBD1. CDR1 and CDR2 from the germline V gene are LNHDA and SQIVND (reference sequence). The CDR3 loop spans 15 amino acids. The V segment lost 5 bases and the J segment 4 bases; nucleotides outside the gene matches: 10. CDR3: CASSLIRGRPTEAFF. The CDR3 DNA reads as TGTGCCAGTAGTCTAATAAGGGGGCGCCCCACTGAAGCTTTCTTT.

The chain uses TRBV7-2 and TRBJ1-5; D gene uncertain. There are 15 residues in the CDR3. Germline V gene sequence: CDR1 SGHTA, CDR2 FQGNSA. The germline V and J ends were trimmed by 0 bases and 1 base, with 7 bases remaining between them. CDR3 region: CASSLAVLSNQPQHF. CDR3 sequence (DNA): TGTGCCAGCAGCTTAGCGGTTTTGAGCAATCAGCCCCAGCATTTT.

V and J are TRBV11-3 and TRBJ2-5, with 12 bases fitting TRBD1. The CDR3 loop spans 17 amino acids. J gave up 4 bases and V 1 base, and 7 bases lay outside the gene matches. The germline V gene has CDR1 SGHNT and CDR2 YENEEA. This CDR3 reads CASSLVGTGGNVETQYF. The DNA of the CDR3 is TGTGCCAGCAGCTTAGTAGGGACAGGGGGCAACGTAGAGACCCAGTACTTC. The complete variable domain, with remaining parts taken from reference TRBV11-3 and TRBJ2-5, reads EAGVVQSPRYKIIEKKQPVAFWCNPISGHNTLYWYLQNLGQGPELLIRYENEEAVDDSQLPKDRFSAERLKGVDSTLKIQPAELGDSAVYLCASSLVGTGGNVETQYFGPGTRLLVL.

The chain carries TRBV11-3 and TRBJ2-7; D is possibly TRBD2 (6 bases). Germline V gene lookup returns CDR1 SGHNT and CDR2 YENEEA. Trimming pared 5 bases from V and 3 bases from J, leaving 14 bases between. The CDR3 runs 14 residues. CDR3 residues: CASSRRDGNYEQYF. CDR3 DNA sequence: TGTGCCAGCAGCAGGCGGGACGGAAACTACGAGCAGTACTTC. Drawing the rest from reference TRBV11-3 and TRBJ2-7, the complete variable domain is EAGVVQSPRYKIIEKKQPVAFWCNPISGHNTLYWYLQNLGQGPELLIRYENEEAVDDSQLPKDRFSAERLKGVDSTLKIQPAELGDSAVYLCASSRRDGNYEQYFGPGTRLTVT.

The chain uses TRBV5-1 and TRBJ1-2, with 9 bases fitting TRBD1. The CDR3 contains 15 residues. Per the germline V gene, CDR1 is SGHRS and CDR2 is YFSETQ. The trim removed 4 bases at V and 4 bases at J, leaving 8 bases unmatched. The DNA for the CDR3 is TGCGCCAGCAGCCCTTCGACAGGGGGTGTCTATGGCTACACCTTC. The encoded protein is CASSPSTGGVYGYTF. The whole variable domain, filled in from reference TRBV5-1 and TRBJ1-2, reads KAGVTQTPRYLIKTRGQQVTLSCSPISGHRSVSWYQQTPGQGLQFLFEYFSETQRNKGNFPGRFSGRQFSNSRSEMNVSTLELGDSALYLCASSPSTGGVYGYTFGSGTRLTVV.

V gene TRBV27 combines with J gene TRBJ2-2, with unresolved D. This CDR3 is built from 16 residues. Germline V gene lookup returns CDR1 MNHEY and CDR2 SMNVEV (reference sequence). V shed 3 bases and J shed 0 bases, with 11 bases lying between them. The CDR3 protein is CASSLRGRANTGELFF. The CDR3 nucleotides are TGTGCCAGCAGTTTGCGAGGCAGAGCGAACACCGGGGAGCTGTTTTTT.

The chain carries TRBV11-2 and TRBJ1-2, with D possibly matching TRBD1 (5 bases). V was pared by 3 bases and J by 0 bases, with 17 bases between. This CDR3 comprises 17 residues. The germline V gene encodes CDR1 SGHAT and CDR2 FQNNGV. This CDR3 is CASSFAGQGAANYGYTF. CDR3 coding DNA: TGTGCCAGCAGCTTCGCAGGTCAGGGAGCAGCTAACTATGGCTACACCTTC.

The V and J genes are TRBV5-4 and TRBJ2-7; perhaps TRBD1 as D (5 bases). The germline V and J ends were trimmed by 2 bases and 5 bases, with 11 bases remaining between them. Germline assignment: CDR1 SGHNT and CDR2 YYREEE (reference sequence). The CDR3 has 13 amino acids. CDR3 protein: CASSFVGVDEQYF. Here the CDR3 DNA reads TGTGCCAGCAGCTTTGTAGGGGTCGACGAGCAGTACTTC.

The V call is TRBV6-1, the J call TRBJ2-1; TRBD1 aligns across 7 bases. The CDR3 consists of 13 residues. Trimming took 2 bases from V and 6 from J; bases not matched to a gene: 1. The germline V gene encodes CDR1 MNHNS and CDR2 SASEGT. CDR3 sequence reads: CASSERQGNEQFF. The CDR3 coding sequence is TGTGCCAGCAGTGAAAGACAGGGCAATGAGCAGTTCTTC.

The J gene is TRBJ1-1, the V gene TRBV2; TRBD1 is a possible D gene (5 bases). The CDR3 is 12 amino acids. Germline assignment: CDR1 SNHLY and CDR2 FYNNEI. Trimming cost V 3 bases and J 3 bases, with 5 bases left between them. The CDR3 sequence: CASSEGDTEAFF. Written as DNA, the CDR3 is TGTGCCAGCAGTGAGGGGGACACTGAAGCTTTCTTT.

A word on this clone: The conserved phenylalanine or tryptophan normally closing the CDR3 is absent here, so this likely arose from a read error. The gene calls are TRBV6-4 and TRBJ1-1; D is perhaps TRBD1 (5 bases). The CDR3 is 18 residues long. The germline CDR1 and CDR2 sequences are MRHNA and SNTAGT. V shed 0 bases and J shed 5 bases, with 22 bases lying between them. CDR3 nucleotides: TGTGCCAGCAGTGACTCGACAGAACGACCGCTTCGAGAGACTGAAGCTTTCCTT. This gives the protein CASSDSTERPLRETEAFL.

The V and J genes are TRBV6-5 and TRBJ1-3; TRBD1 might be the D (5 bases). V lost 8 bases and J lost 3, with 14 bases in between. The CDR3 is 14 residues long. Germline CDR1 is MNHEY and CDR2 is SVGAGI. CDR3 coding DNA: TGTGCCAGCTCCCCCCGGGGGAATGGAAACACCATATATTTT. Translating it yields CASSPRGNGNTIYF.

This chain connects TRBV4-1 to TRBJ1-2, with D possibly matching TRBD1 (6 bases). Trimming shortened V by 2 bases and J by 1 base, and 11 bases separated the two germline ends. The CDR3 contains 15 residues. The germline gives CDR1 MGHRA, CDR2 YSYEKL. The DNA of the CDR3 is TGCGCCAGCAGCCAATTGGGACACTATAACTATGGCTACACCTTC. Amino acids: CASSQLGHYNYGYTF.

The rearrangement uses TRBV5-5 and TRBJ1-5, with D possibly being TRBD1 (5 bases). There are 15 residues in the CDR3. The ends were cut back, 4 bases at V and 0 bases at J, with 11 bases in the middle. Germline-derived CDR1 and CDR2 are SGHKS and YYEKEE (reference sequence). The DNA of the CDR3 is TGTGCCAGCAGCACCGGGGGTGTTAGCAATCAGCCCCAGCATTTT. Protein: CASSTGGVSNQPQHF.

The sample holds one count of this clone. This specimen includes other DNA sequences encoding the same CDR3. The CDR3 loop reads CASSLAGNTEAFF. CDR3 coding DNA: TGCGCCAGCAGCTTGGCCGGGAACACTGAAGCTTTCTTT. This chain joins TRBV5-1 and TRBJ1-1; D not certain. V lost 0 bases and J 1 base, leaving 4 bases between the germline ends. The germline V gene has CDR1 SGHRS and CDR2 YFSETQ. The CDR3 is 13 residues long.

The chain is built from TRBV5-4 and TRBJ2-1; TRBD2 agrees at 7 bases. The germline V gene has CDR1 SGHNT and CDR2 YYREEE (reference sequence). The CDR3 has 16 amino acids. V shed 4 bases, J shed 10 bases, and the junction held 17 bases outside the gene matches. The DNA of the CDR3 is TGTGCCAGCAGCAACGGTAGAGAGCGGGAAGGAAGGGAGCAGTTCTTC. This sequence encodes CASSNGREREGREQFF.

V usage is TRBV5-1 and J usage is TRBJ2-7; TRBD2 agrees at 8 bases. Germline CDR1 is SGHRS and CDR2 is YFSETQ. J gave up 6 bases and V 4 bases, and 12 bases lay outside the gene matches. The CDR3 spans 15 residues. The CDR3 here is CASSLGSRGGGEQYF. DNA for the CDR3: TGCGCCAGCAGCCTTGGGTCCCGGGGGGGCGGCGAGCAGTACTTC. Combining the CDR3 with reference TRBV5-1 and TRBJ2-7 gives the whole variable domain KAGVTQTPRYLIKTRGQQVTLSCSPISGHRSVSWYQQTPGQGLQFLFEYFSETQRNKGNFPGRFSGRQFSNSRSEMNVSTLELGDSALYLCASSLGSRGGGEQYFGPGTRLTVT.

This clone was seen more than once but under ten times. The rearrangement uses TRBV30 and TRBJ1-2; unclear D gene. CDR1 is GTSNPN and CDR2 is SVGIG in the germline V gene (reference sequence). V was trimmed by 5 bases and J by 5 bases, leaving 15 bases between them. The length of the CDR3 is 13 residues. The CDR3 reads CAWCPRAKYGYTF. The CDR3 DNA follows: TGTGCCTGGTGCCCCCGGGCAAAATATGGCTACACCTTC.

The V gene is TRBV7-9, the J gene TRBJ2-7; 7 positions match TRBD2. V gave up 1 base and J gave up 5 bases; unmatched junction bases: 2. In germline, CDR1 is SEHNR, CDR2 FQNEAQ (reference sequence). The CDR3 has 13 amino acids. CDR3 bases: TGTGCCAGCAGCTTAGTGGCGGGGGACGAGCAGTACTTC. Protein sequence: CASSLVAGDEQYF.

This rearrangement joins TRBV4-1 to TRBJ2-1; 10 bases map to TRBD2. Looked up from germline, CDR1 is MGHRA and CDR2 is YSYEKL. J lost 2 bases, V lost 0 bases, and 7 bases had no gene match. This CDR3 contains 18 residues. CDR3: CASSQEGGLAGAYNEQFF. The CDR3 coding sequence is TGCGCCAGCAGCCAAGAGGGGGGCCTAGCGGGAGCCTACAATGAGCAGTTCTTC.